In this sample, the clone carrying this T cell receptor (beta chain) turned up many times. Its specificity is not known. TCRdb reprocessed the 5' RACE reads via MiXCR and lists one record per CDR3 protein. The sample has over 50,000 distinct CDR3 sequences; around 14% are singletons. This record belongs to a study of early T cells in non-severe SARS-CoV-2 infection. Study-level findings and limits: Matching with VDJdb favored anti-spike CD8 responses (missing private and CD4 specificities).

The source material was whole blood, sampled at baseline. This sequence was found in an adult who was a healthcare worker with PCR-confirmed SARS-CoV-2 infection or an uninfected control (not recorded which).

The CDR3 reads CASSGTGKLVDGYTF. CDR3 nucleotide sequence: TGTGCCAGCAGCGGGACAGGGAAATTGGTTGATGGCTACACCTTC. The chain uses TRBV11-2 and TRBJ1-2, with TRBD1 identical over 9 bases. The CDR3 runs to 15 residues. Germline CDR1 is SGHAT and CDR2 is FQNNGV. V shed 5 bases, J shed 6 bases, and the junction held 10 bases outside the gene matches.